What follows are 6 T cell receptor beta chains derived from one specimen sequenced in a study of T cells in Graves' hyperthyroidism and ophthalmopathy. Amplification yielded TCR beta CDR3 regions, with RNA transcripts as the source. TCR CDR3 regions were first amplified by RT-PCR with HTBI primers. MiXCR, applied by TCRdb to the multiplex PCR reads, yields one record per CDR3 protein. The sample lists roughly 750,000 distinct CDR3 sequences, less than 20% occurring once. The sample taken for sequencing was blood. Receptors originate from a man aged 18 to 35 with Graves' hyperthyroidism.

This clonotype has ten or more counts. This sequence joins TRBV24-1 and TRBJ2-3; 9 bases align to TRBD2. The CDR3 has 16 amino acids. Per the germline V gene, CDR1 is KGHDR and CDR2 is SFDVKD. J gave up 6 bases and V 1 base, and 7 bases lay outside the gene matches. The CDR3 DNA reads TGTGCCACCAGTGATTTCCTGACTAGCGGCGGTGATACGCAGTATTTT. Its translation: CATSDFLTSGGDTQYF.

Many counts were recorded for this clonotype. V and J are TRBV29-1 and TRBJ2-1, with D possibly TRBD2 on 6 matching bases. This CDR3 contains 13 residues. The V gene's germline CDR1 is SQVTM and CDR2 ANQGSEA. The germline V and J ends were trimmed by 4 bases and 5 bases, with 12 bases remaining between them. The CDR3 spells CSVGSGQNNEQFF. Here the CDR3 DNA reads TGCAGCGTTGGAAGCGGGCAGAACAATGAGCAGTTCTTC.

This clonotype was observed many times. The chain carries TRBV28 and TRBJ2-1, with 7 nucleotides matching TRBD1. CDR1 MDHEN and CDR2 SYDVKM come from the germline V gene. Trimming at V came to 4 bases and at J to 9 bases, leaving 9 bases not matched to a gene. The CDR3 is 14 residues long. CDR3 protein: CASSSPGQRSEQFF. The CDR3 DNA reads as TGTGCCAGCAGTTCCCCGGGACAGAGGAGTGAGCAGTTCTTC.

This clonotype was seen repeatedly, ten times or more. The genes are TRBV18 and TRBJ1-4; weak D call: TRBD1 (6 bases). V lost 6 bases and J 0 bases, leaving 11 bases between the germline ends. The CDR3 extends over 15 amino acids. Germline CDR1 and CDR2: KGHSH and LQKENI. The CDR3 DNA reads TGTGCCAGCTCGCCAGGGACAACAACTAATGAAAAACTGTTTTTT. This sequence encodes CASSPGTTTNEKLFF.

This clonotype was detected only a few times. The genes are TRBV12-3 or TRBV12-4 and TRBJ2-1; 9 bases line up with TRBD2. The CDR3 loop spans 13 amino acids. J lost 8 bases, V lost 6 bases, and 5 bases had no gene match. CDR3 amino acids: CASRREGTYEQFF. The CDR3 DNA follows: TGTGCCAGCAGGCGGGAGGGGACGTATGAGCAGTTCTTC.

This sequence joins TRBV6-2 or TRBV6-3 and TRBJ2-7; 8 nucleotides agree with TRBD2. Germline CDR1 reads MNHEY; CDR2 reads SVGEGT. Trimming cost V 8 bases and J 4 bases; bases outside gene matches: 13. The CDR3 spans 15 residues. CDR3 DNA: TGTGCCAGCGATCATCCGGGAGGGCCCGTTTACGAGCAGTACTTC. This gives the protein CASDHPGGPVYEQYF.